These 2 T cell receptor beta chains came from one sample sequenced in a study of blood T cell repertoires in COVID-19 (dated by TCRdb to about 2020). The protocol used for the library was the immunoSEQ multiplex PCR assay. What TCRdb holds here is the immuneACCESS table cut down to in-frame rearrangements. Part of the clones is not present; checked against another copy, under half of the missing clones reflect an unresolved V gene, and the others are unexplained. The sample table records about 160,000 clones; approximately 84% of these occur just once. About a fifth of the sample goes to the ten largest clones. Sequenced input: peripheral blood. These receptors originate from a woman aged 80 or over with acute or convalescent COVID-19.

The chain couples TRBV10-2 to TRBJ2-1; TRBD2 agrees at 11 bases. V was pared by 4 bases and J by 8 bases, with 4 bases of the junction left unmatched. The CDR3 is 14 amino acids. The germline gives CDR1 WSHSY, CDR2 SAAADI. The CDR3 region has the DNA TGCGCCAGCAGTGCCCTAGCGGGAGGTGATGAGCAGTTCTTC. Its protein is CASSALAGGDEQFF.

The V and J genes are TRBV4-1 and TRBJ2-7; 9 nucleotides match TRBD2. The germline CDR1 and CDR2 sequences are MGHRA and YSYEKL. V dropped 2 bases and J dropped 4; count of bases not matched to a gene: 6. The CDR3 is made up of 15 amino acids. The CDR3 spells CASSQFTSGLYEQYF. CDR3 nucleotides: TGCGCCAGCAGCCAATTTACTAGCGGGTTATACGAGCAGTACTTC.